This entry concerns a single TCR beta chain. Germline V CDR1 and CDR2: MNHNY, SVGAGI (reference sequence). CDR3 length: 14 amino acids. V lost 0 bases and J lost 8, with 11 bases in between. Patients underwent thyroid surgery, and none had received any treatment before it. The data are from a study of metastatic and nonmetastatic thyroid tumors. From the PCR reads, TCRdb re-called clones with MiXCR. The sample shows approximately 28,000 clones, approximately 19% of them seen only once. The chain recombines TRBV6-6 with TRBJ2-1, with D maybe TRBD2 (5 bases). The sequence was collected from a female donor with papillary thyroid cancer or a benign thyroid nodule (not recorded which). Some clones in this sample may be carry-over from other donors' samples. Material: blood. The CDR3 bases are TGTGCCAGCAGTTACTCGTGGGGAGCGCATGAGCAGTTCTTC. Protein sequence: CASSYSWGAHEQFF.